This T cell receptor (beta chain) emerged from a study of cytomegalovirus exposure and HLA in healthy donors. General study findings and limits: In an earlier analysis, about 87% or about 30%: the productive usage of most TCR beta V segments.

A note on this clone: The antigen is unknown. Distinct nucleotide sequences in the sample also encode this CDR3.

The primer mix had 60 Vbeta and 13 Jbeta primers. Measured with immunoSEQ multiplex PCR; TCRdb has only the in-frame clones, and not every one. The repertoire holds fewer than 250,000 clones, with approximately 87% as singletons. The V gene's germline CDR1 is SGDLS and CDR2 YYNGEE. V lost 0 bases, J lost 2 bases, and 9 bases lay in between. The CDR3 is 14 residues long. The clonotype comes from a human donor in good health. This rearrangement joins TRBV9 to TRBJ2-7, with D possibly TRBD1 on 6 matching bases. Sequencing input: PBMCs. The CDR3 nucleotides are TGTGCCAGCAGCGTAGGGCAGGGGACCTACGAGCAGTACTTC. Amino acids: CASSVGQGTYEQYF.